This TCR beta chain was sequenced for a study of post-analysis software for immune sequencing data. Study in general: Relapsing-remitting, secondary progressive and progressive-relapsing multiple sclerosis were all included among the disease courses.

A note on this clonotype: Antigen: not known.

V shed 2 bases and J 9 bases; nucleotides not matched to a gene: 4. This CDR3 comprises 13 residues. Every TCR beta cDNA library bore unique molecular identifiers. TCRdb analysed the PCR reads with MiXCR anew, one entry per CDR3 protein. This sample carries about 400,000 distinct CDR3 sequences, roughly 36% of them seen once, and the ten largest clones take around 15%. Study-wide results and caveats: Included in a set of about five TRBV segments more frequent in patients than controls were TRBV5-6, TRBV5-1 and TRBV20-1. In multiple sclerosis, normalized Chao1 diversity was significantly below that of controls.

The specimen sequenced was blood. The chain combines TRBV12-3 or TRBV12-4 with TRBJ2-1, with 7 positions matching TRBD2. This sequence was found in a girl aged 10 to 17 with multiple sclerosis. CDR3 in DNA: TGTGCCAGCAGTTTAAGGGAGGGGAGTGAGCAGTTCTTC. Its protein product is CASSLREGSEQFF.